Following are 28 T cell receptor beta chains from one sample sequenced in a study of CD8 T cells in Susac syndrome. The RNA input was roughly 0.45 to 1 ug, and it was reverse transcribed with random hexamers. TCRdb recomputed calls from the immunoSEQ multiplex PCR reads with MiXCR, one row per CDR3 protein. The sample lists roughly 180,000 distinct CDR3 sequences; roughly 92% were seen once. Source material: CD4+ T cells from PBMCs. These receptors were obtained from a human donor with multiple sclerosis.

The CDR3 region has the DNA TGTGCCAGCAGTTTATCGGAAAAGGGAACTGAAGCTTTCTTT. This encodes CASSLSEKGTEAFF. The chain is built from TRBV27 and TRBJ1-1; D unclear. Trimming cost V 0 bases and J 5 bases, with 10 bases left between them. Germline-derived CDR1 and CDR2 are MNHEY and SMNVEV (reference sequence). CDR3 size: 14 residues.

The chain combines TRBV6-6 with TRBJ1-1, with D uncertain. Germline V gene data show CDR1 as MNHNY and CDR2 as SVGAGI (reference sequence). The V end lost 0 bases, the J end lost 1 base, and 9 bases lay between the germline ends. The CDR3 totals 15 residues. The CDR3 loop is CASSYSIFRNTEAFF. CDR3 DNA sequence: TGTGCCAGCAGTTACTCGATTTTCCGGAACACTGAAGCTTTCTTT.

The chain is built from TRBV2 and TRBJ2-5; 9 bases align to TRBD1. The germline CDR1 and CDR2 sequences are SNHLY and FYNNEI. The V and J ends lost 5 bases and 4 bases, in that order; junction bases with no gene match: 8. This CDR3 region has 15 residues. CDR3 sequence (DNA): TGTGCCAGCAGTAAGACAGGGGGGGACCGAGAGACCCAGTACTTC. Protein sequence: CASSKTGGDRETQYF.

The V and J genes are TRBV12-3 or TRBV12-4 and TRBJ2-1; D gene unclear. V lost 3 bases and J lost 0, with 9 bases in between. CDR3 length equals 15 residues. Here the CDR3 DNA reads TGTGCCAGCAGTTTCGGCGGATACTCCTACAATGAGCAGTTCTTC. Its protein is CASSFGGYSYNEQFF.

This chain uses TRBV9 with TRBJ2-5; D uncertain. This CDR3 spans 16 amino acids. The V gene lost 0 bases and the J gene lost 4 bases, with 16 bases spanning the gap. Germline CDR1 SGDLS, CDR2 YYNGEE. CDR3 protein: CASSVGSVQPRETQYF. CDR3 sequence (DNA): TGTGCCAGCAGCGTAGGAAGCGTCCAACCTAGAGAGACCCAGTACTTC.

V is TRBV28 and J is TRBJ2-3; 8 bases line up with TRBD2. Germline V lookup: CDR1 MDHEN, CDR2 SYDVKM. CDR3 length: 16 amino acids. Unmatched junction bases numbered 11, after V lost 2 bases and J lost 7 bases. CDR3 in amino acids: CASSLMAGGGRNTQYF. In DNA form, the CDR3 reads TGTGCCAGCAGTTTAATGGCGGGAGGCGGGAGGAATACGCAGTATTTT.

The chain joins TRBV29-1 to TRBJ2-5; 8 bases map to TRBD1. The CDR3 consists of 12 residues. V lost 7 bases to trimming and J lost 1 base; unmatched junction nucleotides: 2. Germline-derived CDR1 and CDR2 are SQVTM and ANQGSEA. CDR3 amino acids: CSAGGVQETQYF. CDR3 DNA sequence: TGCAGCGCAGGGGGCGTCCAAGAGACCCAGTACTTC.

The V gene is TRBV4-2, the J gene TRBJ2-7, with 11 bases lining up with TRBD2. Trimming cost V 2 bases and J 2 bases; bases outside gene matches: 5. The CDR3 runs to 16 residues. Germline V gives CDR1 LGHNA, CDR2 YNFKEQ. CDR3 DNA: TGTGCCAGCAGCCAATCGCTAGCGGGAGGAACCTACGAGCAGTACTTC. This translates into CASSQSLAGGTYEQYF.

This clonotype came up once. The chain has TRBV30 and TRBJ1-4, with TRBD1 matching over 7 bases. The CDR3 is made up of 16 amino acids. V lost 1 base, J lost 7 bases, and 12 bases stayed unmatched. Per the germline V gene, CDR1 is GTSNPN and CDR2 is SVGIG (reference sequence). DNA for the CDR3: TGTGCCTGGAGTGGCTCTCGACAGGGTCTCGTTGAAAAACTGTTTTTT. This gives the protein CAWSGSRQGLVEKLFF.

The CDR3 DNA sequence: TGTGCCAGCAATCCCAGGGACTATGGCTACACCTTC. Translated: CASNPRDYGYTF. The chain uses TRBV12-3 or TRBV12-4 and TRBJ1-2, with a weak D call TRBD1 (5 bases). The CDR3 runs to 12 residues. V was shortened by 7 bases and J by 3 bases, with 9 bases between the two germline ends.

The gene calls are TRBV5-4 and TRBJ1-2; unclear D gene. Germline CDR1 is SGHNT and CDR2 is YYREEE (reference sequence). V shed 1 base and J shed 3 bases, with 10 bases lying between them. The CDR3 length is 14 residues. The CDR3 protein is CASSLLQDHYGYTF. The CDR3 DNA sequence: TGTGCCAGCAGCTTGTTGCAGGATCACTATGGCTACACCTTC.

CDR3 region: CASSFRGTGGSPLHF. The CDR3 nucleotides are TGTGCCAGCAGCTTCAGAGGGACGGGCGGTTCACCCCTCCACTTT. The chain carries TRBV5-8 and TRBJ1-6; possibly TRBD1 for D (5 bases). Trimming removed 2 bases at V and 9 bases at J, with 15 bases between. The germline gives CDR1 SGHTS, CDR2 YDEGEE. This CDR3 comprises 15 residues.

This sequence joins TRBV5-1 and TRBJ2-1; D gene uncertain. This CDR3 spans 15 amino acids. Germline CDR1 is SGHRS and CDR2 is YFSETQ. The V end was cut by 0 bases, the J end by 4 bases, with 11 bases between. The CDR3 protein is CASSLALGPYNEQFF. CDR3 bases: TGCGCCAGCAGCTTGGCCTTAGGCCCTTACAATGAGCAGTTCTTC.

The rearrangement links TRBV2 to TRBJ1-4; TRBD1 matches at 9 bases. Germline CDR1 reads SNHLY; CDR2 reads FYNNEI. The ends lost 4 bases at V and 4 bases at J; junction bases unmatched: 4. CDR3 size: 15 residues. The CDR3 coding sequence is TGTGCCAGCAGTGTACGGACAGGGGTTAATGAAAAACTGTTTTTT. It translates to CASSVRTGVNEKLFF.

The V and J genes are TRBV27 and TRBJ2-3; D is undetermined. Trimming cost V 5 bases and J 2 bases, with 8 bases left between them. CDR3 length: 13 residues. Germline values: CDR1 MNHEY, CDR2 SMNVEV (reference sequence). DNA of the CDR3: TGTGCCAGCAGTAACACGTACACAGATACGCAGTATTTT. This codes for CASSNTYTDTQYF.

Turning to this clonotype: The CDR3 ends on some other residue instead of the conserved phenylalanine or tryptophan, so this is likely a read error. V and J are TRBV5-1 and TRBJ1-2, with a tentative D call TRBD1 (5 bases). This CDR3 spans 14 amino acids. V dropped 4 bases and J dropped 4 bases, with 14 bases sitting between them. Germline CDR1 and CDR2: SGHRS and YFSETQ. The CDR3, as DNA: TGCGCCAGCAGCGGCCCGGGGGTCCGCTATGGCTACACCCTC. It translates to CASSGPGVRYGYTL.

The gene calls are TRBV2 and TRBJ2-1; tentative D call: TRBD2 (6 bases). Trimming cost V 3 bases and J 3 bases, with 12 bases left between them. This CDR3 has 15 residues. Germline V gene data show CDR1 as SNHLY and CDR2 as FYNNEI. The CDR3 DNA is TGTGCCAGCAGTGAGGTGACTAGAGGCTACAATGAGCAGTTCTTC. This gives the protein CASSEVTRGYNEQFF.

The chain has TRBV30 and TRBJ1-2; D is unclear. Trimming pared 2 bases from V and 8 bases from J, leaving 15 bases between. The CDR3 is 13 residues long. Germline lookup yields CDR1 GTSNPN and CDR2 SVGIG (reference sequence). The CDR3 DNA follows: TGTGCCTGGAGTAGGCCGTCGGGGTTGGGCTACACCTTC. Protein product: CAWSRPSGLGYTF.

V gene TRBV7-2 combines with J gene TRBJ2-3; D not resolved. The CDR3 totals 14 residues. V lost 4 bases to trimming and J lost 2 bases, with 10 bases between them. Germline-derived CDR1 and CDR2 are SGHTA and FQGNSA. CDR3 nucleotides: TGTGCCAGCAGCTCTTGGATTTCCACAGATACGCAGTATTTT. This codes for CASSSWISTDTQYF.

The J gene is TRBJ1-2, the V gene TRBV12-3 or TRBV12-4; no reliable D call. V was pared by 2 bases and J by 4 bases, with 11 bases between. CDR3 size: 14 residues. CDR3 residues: CASSLRPASYGYTF. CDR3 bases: TGTGCCAGCAGTTTACGGCCAGCCAGCTATGGCTACACCTTC.

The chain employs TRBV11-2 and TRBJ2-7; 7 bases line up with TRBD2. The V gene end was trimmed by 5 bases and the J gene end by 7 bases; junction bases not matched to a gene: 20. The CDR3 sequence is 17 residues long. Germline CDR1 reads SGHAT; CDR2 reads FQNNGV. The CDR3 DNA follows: TGTGCCAGCAGCCAATTCCCCACCCCGGGACTAAAATTGGAGCAGTACTTC. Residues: CASSQFPTPGLKLEQYF.

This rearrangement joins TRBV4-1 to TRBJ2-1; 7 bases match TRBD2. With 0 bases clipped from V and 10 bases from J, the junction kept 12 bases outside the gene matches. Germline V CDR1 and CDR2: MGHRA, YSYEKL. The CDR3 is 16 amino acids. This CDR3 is CASSQDRTRLGSEQFF. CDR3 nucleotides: TGCGCCAGCAGCCAAGATCGGACTAGACTCGGATCGGAGCAGTTCTTC.

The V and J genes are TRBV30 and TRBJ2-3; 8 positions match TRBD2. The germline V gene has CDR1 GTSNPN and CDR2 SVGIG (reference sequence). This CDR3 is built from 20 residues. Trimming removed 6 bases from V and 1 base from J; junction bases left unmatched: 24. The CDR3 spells CACKGLGGSSREARTDTQYF. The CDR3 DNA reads TGTGCCTGCAAAGGACTTGGGGGGTCCTCGCGGGAGGCTCGCACAGATACGCAGTATTTT.

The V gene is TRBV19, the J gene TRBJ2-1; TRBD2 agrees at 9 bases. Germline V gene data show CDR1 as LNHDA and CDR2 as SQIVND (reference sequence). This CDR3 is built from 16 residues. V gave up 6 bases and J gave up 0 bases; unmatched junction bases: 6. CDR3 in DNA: TGTGCCAGTAGCCCTAGCGGGAACCCCTCCTACAATGAGCAGTTCTTC. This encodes CASSPSGNPSYNEQFF.

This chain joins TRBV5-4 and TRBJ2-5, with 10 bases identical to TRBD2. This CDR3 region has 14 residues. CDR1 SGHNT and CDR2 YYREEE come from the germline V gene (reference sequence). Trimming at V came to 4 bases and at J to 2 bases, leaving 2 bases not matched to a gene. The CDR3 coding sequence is TGTGCCAGCAGCCCAGCGGGGGGGCAAGAGACCCAGTACTTC. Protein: CASSPAGGQETQYF.

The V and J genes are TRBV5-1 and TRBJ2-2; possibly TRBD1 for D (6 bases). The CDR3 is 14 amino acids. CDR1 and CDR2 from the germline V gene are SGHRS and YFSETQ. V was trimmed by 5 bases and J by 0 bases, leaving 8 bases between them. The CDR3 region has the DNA TGCGCCAGCAGTGAGGGGGCGAACACCGGGGAGCTGTTTTTT. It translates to CASSEGANTGELFF.

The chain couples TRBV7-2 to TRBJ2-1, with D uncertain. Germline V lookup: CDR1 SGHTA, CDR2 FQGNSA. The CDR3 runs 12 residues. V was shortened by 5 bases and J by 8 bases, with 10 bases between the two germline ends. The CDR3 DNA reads TGTGCCAGCAGCCTGCTAGGCGATGAGCAGTTCTTC. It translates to CASSLLGDEQFF.

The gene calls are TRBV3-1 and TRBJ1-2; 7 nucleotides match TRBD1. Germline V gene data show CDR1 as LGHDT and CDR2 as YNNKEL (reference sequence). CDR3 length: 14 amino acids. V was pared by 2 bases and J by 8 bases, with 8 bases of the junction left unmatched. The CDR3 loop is CASSQPGTVSGYTF. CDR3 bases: TGTGCCAGCAGCCAACCCGGGACAGTCTCCGGCTACACCTTC.